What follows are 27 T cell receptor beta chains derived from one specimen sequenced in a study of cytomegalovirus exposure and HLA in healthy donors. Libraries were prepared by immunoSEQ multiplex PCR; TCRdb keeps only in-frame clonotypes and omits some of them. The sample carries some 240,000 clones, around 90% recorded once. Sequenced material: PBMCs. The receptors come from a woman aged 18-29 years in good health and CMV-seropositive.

As DNA, the CDR3 is TGTGCCAGCAGCGACCGGGACAGATACACCGGGGAGCTGTTTTTT. Its protein is CASSDRDRYTGELFF. The chain employs TRBV28 and TRBJ2-2; TRBD1 matches 7 bases. J was trimmed by 3 bases and V by 6 bases; bases with no gene match: 7. Germline V lookup: CDR1 MDHEN, CDR2 SYDVKM. CDR3 length equals 15 residues.

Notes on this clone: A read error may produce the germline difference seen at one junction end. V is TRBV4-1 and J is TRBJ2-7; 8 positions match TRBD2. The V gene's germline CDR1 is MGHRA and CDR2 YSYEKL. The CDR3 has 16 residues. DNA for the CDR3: TGCGTCAGCAGCCAAGAAAGAACTAGCGGAACCTACGAGCAGTACTTC. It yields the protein CVSSQERTSGTYEQYF.

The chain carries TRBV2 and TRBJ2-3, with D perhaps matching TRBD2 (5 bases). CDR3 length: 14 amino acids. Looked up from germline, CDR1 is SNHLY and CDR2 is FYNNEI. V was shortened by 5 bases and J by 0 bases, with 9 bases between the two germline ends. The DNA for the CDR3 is TGTGCCAGCAGTTTAAGGACTAGCACAGATACGCAGTATTTT. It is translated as CASSLRTSTDTQYF.

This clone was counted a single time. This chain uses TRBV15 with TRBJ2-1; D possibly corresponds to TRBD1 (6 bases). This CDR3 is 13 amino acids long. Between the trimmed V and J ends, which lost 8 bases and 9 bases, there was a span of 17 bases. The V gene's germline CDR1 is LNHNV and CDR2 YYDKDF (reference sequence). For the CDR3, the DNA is TGTGCCACCGGACTTATACAGGGCAGTGAGCAGTTCTTC. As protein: CATGLIQGSEQFF.

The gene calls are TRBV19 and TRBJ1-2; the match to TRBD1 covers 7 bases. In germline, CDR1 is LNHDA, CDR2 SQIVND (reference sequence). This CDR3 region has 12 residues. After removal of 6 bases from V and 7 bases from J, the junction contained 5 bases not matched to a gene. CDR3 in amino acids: CASSGTVGGYTF. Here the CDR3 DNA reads TGTGCCAGTAGCGGGACAGTTGGTGGCTACACCTTC.

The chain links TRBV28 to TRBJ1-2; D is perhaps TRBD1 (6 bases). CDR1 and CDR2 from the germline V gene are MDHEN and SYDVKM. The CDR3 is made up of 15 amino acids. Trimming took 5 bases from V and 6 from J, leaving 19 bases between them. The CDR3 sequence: CASSPHRAPGDGYTF. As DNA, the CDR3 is TGTGCCAGCAGTCCCCACAGGGCGCCAGGGGATGGCTACACCTTC.

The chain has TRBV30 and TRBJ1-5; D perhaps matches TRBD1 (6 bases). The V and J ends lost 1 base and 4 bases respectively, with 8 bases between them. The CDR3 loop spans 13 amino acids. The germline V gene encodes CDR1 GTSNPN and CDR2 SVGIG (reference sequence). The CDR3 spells CAWSGDTNQPQHF. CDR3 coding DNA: TGTGCCTGGAGTGGGGACACAAATCAGCCCCAGCATTTT.

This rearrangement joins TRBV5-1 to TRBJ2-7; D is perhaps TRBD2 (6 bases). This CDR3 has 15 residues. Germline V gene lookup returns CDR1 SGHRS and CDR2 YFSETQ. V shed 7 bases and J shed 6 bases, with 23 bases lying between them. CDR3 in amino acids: CASALGGGITGEQYF. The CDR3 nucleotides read TGCGCCAGCGCCCTGGGCGGAGGGATCACGGGCGAGCAGTACTTC.

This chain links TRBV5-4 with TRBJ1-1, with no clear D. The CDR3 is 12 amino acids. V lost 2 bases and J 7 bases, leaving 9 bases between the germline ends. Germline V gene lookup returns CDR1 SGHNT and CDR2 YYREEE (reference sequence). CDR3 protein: CASSFGAIEAFF. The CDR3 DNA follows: TGTGCCAGCAGCTTCGGAGCTATTGAAGCTTTCTTT.

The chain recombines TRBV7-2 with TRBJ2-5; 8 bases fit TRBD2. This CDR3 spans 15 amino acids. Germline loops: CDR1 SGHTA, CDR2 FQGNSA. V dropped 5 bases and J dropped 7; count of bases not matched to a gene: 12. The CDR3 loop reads CASSPRVAGRGTQYF. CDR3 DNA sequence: TGTGCCAGCAGCCCCAGGGTAGCGGGGAGGGGGACCCAGTACTTC.

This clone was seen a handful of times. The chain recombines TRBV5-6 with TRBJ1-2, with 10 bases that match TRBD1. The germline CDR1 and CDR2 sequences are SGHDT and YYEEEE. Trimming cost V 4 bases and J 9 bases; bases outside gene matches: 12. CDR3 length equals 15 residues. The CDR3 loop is CASSRVGQGVYSYTF. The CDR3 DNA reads TGTGCCAGCAGCCGAGTAGGACAGGGGGTTTACAGCTACACCTTC.

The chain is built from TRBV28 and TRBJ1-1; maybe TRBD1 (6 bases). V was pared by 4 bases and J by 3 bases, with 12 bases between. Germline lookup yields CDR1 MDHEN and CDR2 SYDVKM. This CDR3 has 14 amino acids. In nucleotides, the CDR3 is TGTGCCAGCAGTTCGCGGGGGGCGGACACTGAAGCTTTCTTT. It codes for CASSSRGADTEAFF.

The CDR3: CASSLRTGVTDTQYF. CDR3 in DNA: TGTGCCAGCAGCCTCCGGACAGGGGTGACAGATACGCAGTATTTT. The chain combines TRBV11-2 with TRBJ2-3, with 9 positions matching TRBD1. V lost 5 bases and J lost 3; bases outside the gene matches: 6. The CDR3 covers 15 residues. From germline, CDR1 is SGHAT and CDR2 FQNNGV.

CDR3 sequence (DNA): TGTGCCAGCAGCTTAGTTTCTAGCGGGAGGGGTGAGCAGTACTTC. Its translation is CASSLVSSGRGEQYF. This chain uses TRBV7-9 with TRBJ2-7, with 12 bases that match TRBD2. Germline V gene lookup returns CDR1 SEHNR and CDR2 FQNEAQ (reference sequence). This CDR3 has 15 amino acids. V shed 1 base, J shed 7 bases, and the junction held 5 bases outside the gene matches.

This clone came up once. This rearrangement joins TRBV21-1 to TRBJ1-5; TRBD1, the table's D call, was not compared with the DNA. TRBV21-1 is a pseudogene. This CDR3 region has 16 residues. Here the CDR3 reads CASSKRSRGRGQPQHF. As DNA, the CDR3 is TGTGCCAGCAGCAAAAGGAGCAGGGGGCGCGGGCAGCCCCAGCATTTT.

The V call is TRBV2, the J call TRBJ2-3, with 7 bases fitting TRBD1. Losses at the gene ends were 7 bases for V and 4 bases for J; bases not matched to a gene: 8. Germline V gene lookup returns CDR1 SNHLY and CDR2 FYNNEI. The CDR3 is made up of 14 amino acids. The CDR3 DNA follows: TGTGCCAGCACGGGACAGAGATCTCCAGATACGCAGTATTTT. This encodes CASTGQRSPDTQYF.

The CDR3 DNA follows: TGTGCCAGCAGTTTCTCCCATAGCGGGAGGTCGTGGAATGAGCAGTTCTTC. The encoded protein is CASSFSHSGRSWNEQFF. V is TRBV28 and J is TRBJ2-1; 10 bases map to TRBD2. With 3 bases clipped from V and 7 bases from J, the junction kept 12 bases outside the gene matches. Germline-derived CDR1 and CDR2 are MDHEN and SYDVKM. The CDR3 is 17 amino acids.

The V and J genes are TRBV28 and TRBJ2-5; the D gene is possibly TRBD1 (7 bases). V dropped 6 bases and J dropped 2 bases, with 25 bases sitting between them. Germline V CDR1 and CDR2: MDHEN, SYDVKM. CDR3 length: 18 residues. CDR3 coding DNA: TGTGCCAGCAGAACCCCCTGGAGGGACAGCCAAAATCAAGAGACCCAGTACTTC. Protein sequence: CASRTPWRDSQNQETQYF.

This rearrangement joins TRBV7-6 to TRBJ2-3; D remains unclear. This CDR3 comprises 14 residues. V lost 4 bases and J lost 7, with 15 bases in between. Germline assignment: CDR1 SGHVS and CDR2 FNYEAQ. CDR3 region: CASSSRTSQNTQYF. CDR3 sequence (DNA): TGTGCCAGCAGCTCCCGTACCTCTCAGAATACGCAGTATTTT. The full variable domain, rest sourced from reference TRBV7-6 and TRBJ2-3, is GAGVSQSPRYKVTKRGQDVALRCDPISGHVSLYWYRQALGQGPEFLTYFNYEAQQDKSGLPNDRFSAERPEGSISTLTIQRTEQRDSAMYRCASSSRTSQNTQYFGPGTRLTVL.

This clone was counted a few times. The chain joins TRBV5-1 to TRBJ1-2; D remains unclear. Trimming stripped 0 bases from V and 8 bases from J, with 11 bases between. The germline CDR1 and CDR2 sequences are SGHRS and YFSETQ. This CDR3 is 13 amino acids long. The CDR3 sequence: CASSLDSHRGYTF. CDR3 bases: TGCGCCAGCAGCTTGGACAGCCATAGAGGCTACACCTTC.

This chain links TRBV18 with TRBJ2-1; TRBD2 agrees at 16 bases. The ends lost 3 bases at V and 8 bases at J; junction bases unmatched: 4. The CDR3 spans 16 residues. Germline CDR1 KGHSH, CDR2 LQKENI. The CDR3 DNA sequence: TGTGCCAGCTCACCCCAGGGACTAGCGGGAGGGGATGAGCAGTTCTTC. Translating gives CASSPQGLAGGDEQFF.

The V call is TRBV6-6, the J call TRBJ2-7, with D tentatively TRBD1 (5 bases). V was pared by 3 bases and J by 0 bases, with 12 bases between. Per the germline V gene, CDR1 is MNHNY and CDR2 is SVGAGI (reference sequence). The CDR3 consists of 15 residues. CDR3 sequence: CASSYQGPSSYEQYF. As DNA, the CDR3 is TGTGCCAGCAGTTATCAGGGTCCCAGCTCCTACGAGCAGTACTTC.

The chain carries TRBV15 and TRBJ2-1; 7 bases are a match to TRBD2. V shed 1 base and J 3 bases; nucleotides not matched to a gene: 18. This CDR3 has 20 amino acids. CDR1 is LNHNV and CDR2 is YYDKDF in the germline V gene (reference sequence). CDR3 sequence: CATSRGREEDEREDYNEQFF. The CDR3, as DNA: TGTGCCACCAGCAGAGGTCGGGAGGAGGACGAGCGGGAAGACTACAATGAGCAGTTCTTC.

The CDR3 nucleotides read TGTGCCAGCAGTTCCCTGAGTGAGATAGCGGGAGGGCCTTTCGGGGAGCTGTTTTTT. Residues: CASSSLSEIAGGPFGELFF. V usage is TRBV28 and J usage is TRBJ2-2; the match to TRBD2 covers 11 bases. Trimming took 4 bases from V and 7 from J; bases not matched to a gene: 17. Per germline, CDR1 MDHEN and CDR2 SYDVKM. The CDR3 runs 19 residues.

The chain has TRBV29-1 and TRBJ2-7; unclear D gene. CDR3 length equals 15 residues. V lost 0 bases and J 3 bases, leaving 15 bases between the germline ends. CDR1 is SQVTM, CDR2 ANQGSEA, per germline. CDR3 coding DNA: TGCAGCGTTGAAGATCCCGGGTCAAACCACTACGAGCAGTACTTC. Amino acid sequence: CSVEDPGSNHYEQYF.

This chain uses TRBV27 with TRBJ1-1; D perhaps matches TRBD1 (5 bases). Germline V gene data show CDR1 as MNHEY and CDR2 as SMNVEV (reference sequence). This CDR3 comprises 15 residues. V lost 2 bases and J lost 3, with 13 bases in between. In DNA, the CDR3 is TGTGCCAGCAGTTTAGGGCAGGGTAAAGACACTGAAGCTTTCTTT. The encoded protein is CASSLGQGKDTEAFF.

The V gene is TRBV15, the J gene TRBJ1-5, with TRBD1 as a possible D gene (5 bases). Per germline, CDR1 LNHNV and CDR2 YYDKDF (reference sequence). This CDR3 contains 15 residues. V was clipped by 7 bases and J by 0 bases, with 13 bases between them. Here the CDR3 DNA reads TGTGCCACCACCTCACTGGGGGGTAGCAATCAGCCCCAGCATTTT. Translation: CATTSLGGSNQPQHF.